A selection of T cell receptor beta chains follows, all from one sample in a study of identical twins. TCRdb re-analysed the 5' RACE reads in MiXCR, keeping a single row per CDR3 protein. The sample holds 400,000 to 500,000 distinct CDR3 sequences, about 18% seen once. The sample consisted of naive T cells sorted from blood. The receptors shown here come from a man aged 50 or older in good health. CDR3s leave out the opening cysteine and the closing phenylalanine or tryptophan. Fields, in order: clone size, V gene, CDR3 protein. Clone sizes are given selectively: once, few, many, or a class where the clone is expanded.

many	TRBV10-3	AAGTARYEQY
-	TRBV6-5	ASSYSRYNEQF
few	TRBV18	ASSSGNQETQY
few	TRBV20-1	SASYWSQETQY
-	TRBV5-1	ASSSYGYEQY
many	TRBV20-1	SARVGPNRSGEQF
few	TRBV12-3/TRBV12-4	ASSLSQVHEQF
many	TRBV18	ASSIDSASTDTQY
-	TRBV3-1	ASSLRDYQETQY
-	TRBV6-2/TRBV6-3	ASSPGLAGVHEQY
few	TRBV29-1	SVVRGVDEQF
-	TRBV6-1	ASRKREGSYEQY